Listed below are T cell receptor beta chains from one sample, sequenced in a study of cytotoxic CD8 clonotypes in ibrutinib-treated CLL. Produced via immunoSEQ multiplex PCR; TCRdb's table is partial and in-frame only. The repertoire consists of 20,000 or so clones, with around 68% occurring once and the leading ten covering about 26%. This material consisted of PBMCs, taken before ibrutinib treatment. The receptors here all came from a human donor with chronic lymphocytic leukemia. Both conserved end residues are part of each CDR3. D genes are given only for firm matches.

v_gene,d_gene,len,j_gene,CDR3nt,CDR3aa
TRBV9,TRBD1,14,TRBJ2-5,TGTGCCAGCAGCGCCGGACAGGTCCAAGAGACCCAGTACTTC,CASSAGQVQETQYF
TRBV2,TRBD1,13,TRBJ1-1,TGTGCCAGCAGTCCGACAGGGGGAGTAGGAGCTTTCTTT,CASSPTGGVGAFF
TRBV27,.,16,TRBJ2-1,TGTGCCAGCACCCCAGGGGGACTTCCGCAGTACAATGAGCAGTTCTTC,CASTPGGLPQYNEQFF
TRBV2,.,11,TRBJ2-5,TGTGCCAGCAGAGCTGAGGAGACCCAGTACTTC,CASRAEETQYF
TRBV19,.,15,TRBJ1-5,TGTGCCAGTAGGCCAAGGATGGGGGCTGGGCAGCCCCAGCATTTT,CASRPRMGAGQPQHF
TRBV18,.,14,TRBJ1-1,TGTGCCAGCTCACCATTGCAGGGATCCACTGAAGCTTTCTTT,CASSPLQGSTEAFF
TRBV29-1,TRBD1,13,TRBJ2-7,TGCAGCGTTGAGGGCGACAGGGCTGGAGAGCAGTACTTC,CSVEGDRAGEQYF
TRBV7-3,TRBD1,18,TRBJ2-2,TGTGCCAGCAGCTTGTGGGCCCCTGCAGGGGGAGACACCGGGGAGCTGTTTTTT,CASSLWAPAGGDTGELFF
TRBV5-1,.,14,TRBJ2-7,TGCGCCAGCAGCTTAAGAGACATCCCTGGGGAGCAGTACTTC,CASSLRDIPGEQYF
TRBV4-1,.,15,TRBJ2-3,TGCGCCAGCAGCCAGGTTTTCGCTAGCACAGATACGCAGTATTTT,CASSQVFASTDTQYF
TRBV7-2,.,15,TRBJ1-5,TGTGCCAGCAGTAGGGCCGGGACAAATGATCAGCCCCAGCATTTT,CASSRAGTNDQPQHF
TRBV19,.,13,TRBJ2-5,TGTGCCAGTAGTAGGGGACCACAAGAGACCCAGTACTTC,CASSRGPQETQYF